These 19 T cell receptor beta chains came from one sample sequenced in a study of shared clonotypes between healthy human individuals. TCRdb's table, derived via immunoSEQ multiplex PCR, lists solely in-frame clones and lacks some. The sample contains approximately 100,000 clones, about 70% of which appear only once. Source material: memory CD8+ T cells sorted from blood. The subset is: CD45RO+ cells pooled with CCR7-negative TemRA cells. All receptors come from a woman aged 25-40 years in good health.

This clone was counted a few times. The V gene is TRBV7-9, the J gene TRBJ2-7, with TRBD1 matching over 7 bases. The trim removed 4 bases at V and 4 bases at J, leaving 16 bases unmatched. The CDR3 runs to 17 residues. Germline V lookup: CDR1 SEHNR, CDR2 FQNEAQ (reference sequence). The CDR3 sequence is CASSSSSDREGFYEQYF. Written as DNA, the CDR3 is TGTGCCAGCAGCTCCAGTAGTGACAGGGAAGGTTTTTACGAGCAGTACTTC.

This clone was detected only a few times. V is TRBV29-1 and J is TRBJ2-7; D remains unclear. Deletions cut 4 bases from V and 9 bases from J, with 13 bases between. From germline, CDR1 is SQVTM and CDR2 ANQGSEA. This CDR3 spans 11 amino acids. The CDR3 loop is CSVVGLGGQYF. The CDR3 coding sequence is TGCAGCGTTGTTGGGCTGGGCGGGCAGTACTTC.

Only a few counts were recorded for this clone. The V gene is TRBV5-4, the J gene TRBJ2-7; D perhaps matches TRBD2 (5 bases). V was shortened by 4 bases and J by 3 bases, with 14 bases between the two germline ends. The CDR3 loop spans 14 amino acids. Per the germline V gene, CDR1 is SGHNT and CDR2 is YYREEE (reference sequence). CDR3 DNA sequence: TGTGCCAGCAGCATGGCCGGGGAGAACTACGAGCAGTACTTC. Translating gives CASSMAGENYEQYF.

The chain uses TRBV10-1 and TRBJ2-2, with 12 nucleotides matching TRBD1. CDR1 and CDR2 (germline): WNHNN, SYGVQD (reference sequence). The junction had 7 bases not matched to a gene; V was cut back by 4 bases and J by 7 bases. The CDR3 covers 16 residues. In nucleotides, the CDR3 is TGCGCCAGCAGTGCGGGACAGGGGGCGCGTAGCGGGGAGCTGTTTTTT. Its protein product is CASSAGQGARSGELFF.

V is TRBV5-8 and J is TRBJ1-4; weak D call: TRBD1 (5 bases). The germline V gene encodes CDR1 SGHTS and CDR2 YDEGEE. The CDR3 contains 14 residues. Trimming left V 3 bases short and J 5 bases short, with 11 bases between. The CDR3, as DNA: TGTGCCAGCAGCTCGGGACGGCGAAATGAAAAACTGTTTTTT. It is translated as CASSSGRRNEKLFF.

The table lists this clone with a few counts. The rearrangement links TRBV6-4 to TRBJ2-3; 9 nucleotides align to TRBD2. The CDR3 is 15 residues long. Germline lookup yields CDR1 MRHNA and CDR2 SNTAGT. V lost 10 bases to trimming and J lost 2 bases; unmatched junction nucleotides: 10. The CDR3: CATRAGGGHTDTQYF. The CDR3 nucleotides are TGTGCCACCAGAGCGGGAGGAGGGCACACAGATACGCAGTATTTT.

Notes on this clone: A far larger clone lies a single base away; this is likely a read error. The J gene is TRBJ1-5, the V gene TRBV28, with D unclear. This CDR3 is 12 amino acids long. The V gene lost 7 bases and the J gene lost 9 bases, with 13 bases spanning the gap. CDR1 is MDHEN, CDR2 SYDVKM, per germline. The CDR3 sequence: CASIPPRGPQHF. DNA of the CDR3: TGTGCCAGCATCCCACCCCGGGGGCCCCAGCATTTT.

A remark on this clone: This likely stems from a read error, as it lies one base from a far larger clone. The CDR3 coding sequence is TGCAACGTTGGGAGTGGGGAGGACAATGAGCAGTTCTTC. This codes for CNVGSGEDNEQFF. The V gene is TRBV29-1, the J gene TRBJ2-1, with D maybe TRBD2 (6 bases). Germline V lookup: CDR1 SQVTM, CDR2 ANQGSEA. CDR3 length: 13 amino acids.

The rearrangement uses TRBV19 and TRBJ2-1; the D gene is possibly TRBD1 (5 bases). The V and J ends lost 7 bases and 3 bases respectively, with 16 bases between them. Germline lookup yields CDR1 LNHDA and CDR2 SQIVND (reference sequence). CDR3 length equals 15 residues. This chain's CDR3 is CASISRAGYYNEQFF. CDR3 DNA: TGTGCCAGTATTTCCAGGGCCGGGTACTACAATGAGCAGTTCTTC.

This clone was counted a single time. Germline is not matched at one junction end, which may reflect a read error. The chain recombines TRBV5-1 with TRBJ2-3; D remains ambiguous. The germline V gene has CDR1 SGHRS and CDR2 YFSETQ. The length of the CDR3 is 11 residues. The CDR3 here is CASSLSETQYF. The CDR3 DNA reads as TGCGCCAGCAGCTTGTCAGAGACGCAGTATTTT.

The rearrangement links TRBV14 to TRBJ2-3; TRBD2 might be the D (6 bases). V was cut by 4 bases and J by 5 bases, with 19 bases left in between. CDR3 length: 16 amino acids. Germline assignment: CDR1 SGHDN and CDR2 FVKESK. The CDR3 nucleotides read TGTGCCAGCAGCCGCCTGGGGGGAGCCTGGGGAGATACGCAGTATTTT. It yields the protein CASSRLGGAWGDTQYF.

The chain combines TRBV7-9 with TRBJ2-4; 10 bases agree with TRBD1. V lost 4 bases to trimming and J lost 1 base; unmatched junction nucleotides: 13. This CDR3 comprises 19 residues. The germline gives CDR1 SEHNR, CDR2 FQNEAQ (reference sequence). The CDR3 DNA is TGTGCCAGCAGCTCTTTGGGACAGGGGCTTTTACTGGCCAAAAACATTCAGTACTTC. This codes for CASSSLGQGLLLAKNIQYF.

This clone was recorded only once. The V call is TRBV13, the J call TRBJ1-3; TRBD1 is a possible D gene (6 bases). Per the germline V gene, CDR1 is PRHDT and CDR2 is FYEKMQ (reference sequence). The CDR3 runs to 15 residues. Trimming shortened V by 1 base and J by 3 bases, and 10 bases separated the two germline ends. The CDR3 coding sequence is TGTGCCAGCAGCTTAGAAGGGGGTGGTGGAAACACCATATATTTT. Translation gives CASSLEGGGGNTIYF.

J is TRBJ1-3 and V is TRBV7-3; D is possibly TRBD1 (6 bases). Trimming took 3 bases from V and 4 from J, leaving 13 bases between them. CDR3 length: 15 residues. CDR1 and CDR2 from the germline V gene are SGHTA and FQGTGA. The CDR3 DNA reads TGTGCCAGCAGCTTCCGTGGGGGGCCAGGAAACACCATATATTTT. Encoded protein: CASSFRGGPGNTIYF.

The chain has TRBV5-4 and TRBJ2-3; TRBD1 agrees at 8 bases. This CDR3 region has 17 residues. Germline CDR1 is SGHNT and CDR2 is YYREEE (reference sequence). The trim removed 4 bases at V and 0 bases at J, leaving 10 bases unmatched. Here the CDR3 DNA reads TGTGCCAGCAGCCCCAGGGGGCGGCGTCTCAGCACAGATACGCAGTATTTT. Protein: CASSPRGRRLSTDTQYF.

By share of the sample, this clone is medium-sized. Other DNA sequences within the sample encode an identical CDR3. The V call is TRBV14, the J call TRBJ2-7; D is uncertain. The ends were cut back, 6 bases at V and 3 bases at J, with 12 bases in the middle. This CDR3 region has 13 residues. Looked up from germline, CDR1 is SGHDN and CDR2 is FVKESK. CDR3 loop: CASSPGTLYEQYF. The CDR3 region has the DNA TGTGCCAGCAGTCCCGGAACCCTCTACGAGCAGTACTTC. Combining the CDR3 with reference TRBV14 and TRBJ2-7 gives the whole variable domain EAGVTQFPSHSVIEKGQTVTLRCDPISGHDNLYWYRRVMGKEIKFLLHFVKESKQDESGMPNNRFLAERTGGTYSTLKVQPAELEDSGVYFCASSPGTLYEQYFGPGTRLTVT.

The chain combines TRBV6-1 with TRBJ2-5, with TRBD2 as a possible D gene (7 bases). This CDR3 is built from 17 residues. Germline V gene sequence: CDR1 MNHNS, CDR2 SASEGT. V gave up 2 bases and J gave up 0 bases, with 16 bases separating them. CDR3 nucleotide sequence: TGTGCCAGCAGTGAAATAGTAGGGGGGGGCCACCAAGAGACCCAGTACTTC. Its protein is CASSEIVGGGHQETQYF.

This clone appeared a few times. The V and J genes are TRBV28 and TRBJ1-1, with a possible D match to TRBD1 (5 bases). The CDR3 is 17 residues long. CDR1 and CDR2 (germline): MDHEN, SYDVKM. V was pared by 6 bases and J by 4 bases, with 24 bases between. The chain's CDR3 is CASSSITASRAATEAFF. The DNA for the CDR3 is TGTGCCAGCAGCTCCATAACGGCTAGCAGGGCGGCCACTGAAGCTTTCTTT. Using reference TRBV28 and TRBJ1-1 for the parts outside the CDR3, the full variable domain is DVKVTQSSRYLVKRTGEKVFLECVQDMDHENMFWYRQDPGLGLRLIYFSYDVKMKEKGDIPEGYSVSREKKERFSLILESASTNQTSMYLCASSSITASRAATEAFFGQGTRLTVV.

This clone has only one observation. The chain couples TRBV5-6 to TRBJ2-7; 8 nucleotides align to TRBD1. This CDR3 region has 17 residues. The junction had 11 bases not matched to a gene; V was cut back by 1 base and J by 2 bases. Germline loops: CDR1 SGHDT, CDR2 YYEEEE. CDR3 bases: TGTGCCAGCAGCTTGAGTGGGTACAGGGGGTCAACCTACGAGCAGTACTTC. Encoded protein: CASSLSGYRGSTYEQYF.